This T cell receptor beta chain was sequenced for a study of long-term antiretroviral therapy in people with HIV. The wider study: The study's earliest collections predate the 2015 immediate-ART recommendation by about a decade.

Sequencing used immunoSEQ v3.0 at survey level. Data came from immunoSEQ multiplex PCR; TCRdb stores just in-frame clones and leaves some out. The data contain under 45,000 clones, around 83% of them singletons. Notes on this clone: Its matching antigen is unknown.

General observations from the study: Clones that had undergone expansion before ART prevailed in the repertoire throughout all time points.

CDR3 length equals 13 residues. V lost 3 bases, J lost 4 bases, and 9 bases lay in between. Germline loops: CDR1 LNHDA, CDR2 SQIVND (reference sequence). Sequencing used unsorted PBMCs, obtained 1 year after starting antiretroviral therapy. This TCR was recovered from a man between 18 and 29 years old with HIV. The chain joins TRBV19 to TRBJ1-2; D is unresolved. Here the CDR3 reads CASSIRTVYGYTF. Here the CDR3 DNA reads TGTGCCAGTAGTATCAGAACCGTCTATGGCTACACCTTC.